Each of the 25 T cell receptor beta chains below was sequenced from the same sample in a study of T cells in Graves' hyperthyroidism and ophthalmopathy. There were TCR beta CDR3 regions amplified from RNA transcripts. A set of HTBI primers served as the primers for a first-round RT-PCR of the TCR CDR3. Each CDR3 protein is one row after TCRdb ran MiXCR on the multiplex PCR reads. The sample yields 250,000 to 400,000 distinct CDR3 sequences, roughly 15% seen once. The sequenced material came from blood. These receptors all come from a woman aged 40 to 49 with Graves' ophthalmopathy.

Concerning this clonotype: A clone one base away is much larger, so this may be a read error. The V gene is TRBV18, the J gene TRBJ2-1, with no clear D. Germline lookup yields CDR1 KGHSH and CDR2 LQKENI. The CDR3 contains 12 residues. The CDR3 loop is CTSSVGYNEQFF. The CDR3 DNA reads as TGTACCAGCTCGGTTGGGTACAATGAGCAGTTCTTC.

The sample holds a few counts of this clonotype. The chain carries TRBV19 and TRBJ2-7; 8 nucleotides agree with TRBD1. Per germline, CDR1 LNHDA and CDR2 SQIVND (reference sequence). Losses at the gene ends were 3 bases for V and 5 bases for J; bases not matched to a gene: 6. This CDR3 comprises 14 residues. CDR3 in amino acids: CASSMGGTGHEQYF. The CDR3 nucleotides are TGTGCCAGTAGTATGGGCGGGACAGGCCACGAGCAGTACTTC.

In its sample, this clonotype was seen many times. The V and J genes are TRBV2 and TRBJ1-6, with D perhaps TRBD1 (5 bases). The CDR3 has 12 residues. From germline, CDR1 is SNHLY and CDR2 FYNNEI. Trimming cost V 5 bases and J 14 bases, with 13 bases left between them. The chain's CDR3 is CASSSGLYTLHF. The CDR3 nucleotides are TGTGCCAGCAGTTCAGGGTTGTATACCCTCCACTTT.

The chain links TRBV20-1 to TRBJ1-2, with TRBD1 matching over 11 bases. The ends lost 5 bases at V and 2 bases at J; junction bases unmatched: 4. The CDR3 consists of 14 residues. Per the germline V gene, CDR1 is DFQATT and CDR2 is SNEGSKA (reference sequence). The CDR3: CSAPRTGGNYGYTF. The CDR3 bases are TGCAGTGCTCCACGGACAGGGGGCAACTATGGCTACACCTTC.

This clonotype was observed many times. The CDR3: CASSLSGQNNQPQHF. The CDR3 bases are TGTGCCAGCAGTTTATCCGGACAGAACAATCAGCCCCAGCATTTT. The V call is TRBV27, the J call TRBJ1-5; a possible D gene is TRBD1 (6 bases). Germline V gene data show CDR1 as MNHEY and CDR2 as SMNVEV (reference sequence). The CDR3 loop spans 15 amino acids. Trimming took off 0 bases at V and 3 bases at J, with 9 bases between the two ends.

This clonotype appeared a few times. V is TRBV28 and J is TRBJ2-7, with D perhaps TRBD2 (6 bases). The CDR3 sequence is 15 residues long. From germline, CDR1 is MDHEN and CDR2 SYDVKM. V was pared by 7 bases and J by 0 bases, with 16 bases between. CDR3 amino acids: CASKRVGGPSYEQYF. CDR3 in DNA: TGTGCCAGCAAAAGGGTGGGAGGTCCCTCCTACGAGCAGTACTTC.

Ten or more counts support this clonotype. V is TRBV2 and J is TRBJ1-2; 9 nucleotides line up with TRBD1. Looked up from germline, CDR1 is SNHLY and CDR2 is FYNNEI. This CDR3 contains 15 residues. Losses at the gene ends were 6 bases for V and 4 bases for J; bases not matched to a gene: 9. This CDR3 reads CASRGTGFEGYGYTF. The DNA of the CDR3 is TGTGCCAGCAGGGGGACAGGGTTCGAGGGCTATGGCTACACCTTC.

This clonotype was detected ten times or more. The chain links TRBV7-2 to TRBJ2-2; D unresolved. The CDR3 is 14 amino acids. CDR1 and CDR2 from the germline V gene are SGHTA and FQGNSA. Trimming took 5 bases from V and 3 from J, leaving 10 bases between them. The CDR3 region is CASSRLIDTGELFF. CDR3 sequence (DNA): TGTGCCAGCAGCCGGTTGATCGACACCGGGGAGCTGTTTTTT.

This clonotype was observed at least ten times. The CDR3 DNA sequence: TGTGCCAGCAGTGAGGAGCCTAGCGGGGTCCAAGAGACCCAGTACTTC. Residues: CASSEEPSGVQETQYF. The chain carries TRBV25-1 and TRBJ2-5; 9 nucleotides match TRBD2. Looked up from germline, CDR1 is MGHDK and CDR2 is SYGVNS. Trimming cost V 3 bases and J 1 base; bases outside gene matches: 6. CDR3 length equals 16 residues. The full variable domain, rest sourced from reference TRBV25-1 and TRBJ2-5, is EADIYQTPRYLVIGTGKKITLECSQTMGHDKMYWYQQDPGMELHLIHYSYGVNSTEKGDLSSESTVSRIRTEHFPLTLESARPSHTSQYLCASSEEPSGVQETQYFGPGTRLLVL.

This clonotype showed up just a few times. The V and J genes are TRBV14 and TRBJ2-1; 9 positions agree with TRBD1. Germline V gives CDR1 SGHDN, CDR2 FVKESK. Trimming cost V 5 bases and J 12 bases; bases outside gene matches: 17. The CDR3 length is 16 residues. For the CDR3, the DNA is TGTGCCAGCAGCGAACCGTGGGACAGGGACATCAAAGGGCAGTTCTTC. Translation gives CASSEPWDRDIKGQFF.

The chain has TRBV5-1 and TRBJ2-7; 7 bases align to TRBD1. V was clipped by 5 bases and J by 2 bases; unmatched bases: 13. Germline CDR1 is SGHRS and CDR2 is YFSETQ. This CDR3 comprises 16 residues. DNA for the CDR3: TGCGCCAGCAGATTACTGGGAGAGACAGGGACCTACGAGCAGTACTTC. Translation: CASRLLGETGTYEQYF.

The chain recombines TRBV3-1 with TRBJ2-7; D might be TRBD1 (5 bases). From germline, CDR1 is LGHDT and CDR2 YNNKEL (reference sequence). The CDR3 covers 16 residues. With 7 bases removed from V and 2 bases from J, the gap between germline ends came to 21 bases. The CDR3 spells CASTLRRAGRTYEQYF. The CDR3 region has the DNA TGTGCCAGCACCCTCAGAAGGGCAGGGCGAACCTACGAGCAGTACTTC.

This clonotype has a handful of counts. The V gene is TRBV19, the J gene TRBJ1-1, with D unclear. CDR1 is LNHDA and CDR2 is SQIVND in the germline V gene (reference sequence). The V gene lost 1 base and the J gene lost 4 bases, with 10 bases spanning the gap. The CDR3 contains 14 residues. CDR3 sequence reads: CASSIVARVTEAFF. The CDR3 DNA follows: TGTGCCAGTAGTATAGTCGCTAGGGTCACTGAAGCTTTCTTT.

This clonotype occurred many times. The chain uses TRBV10-3 and TRBJ2-7; D is unclear. Trimming pared 0 bases from V and 4 bases from J, leaving 7 bases between. The length of the CDR3 is 13 residues. Per the germline V gene, CDR1 is ENHRY and CDR2 is SYGVKD. Here the CDR3 reads CAISESTLYEQYF. In DNA, the CDR3 is TGTGCCATCAGTGAGTCGACCCTGTACGAGCAGTACTTC.

The chain couples TRBV27 to TRBJ1-6; D is possibly TRBD1 (6 bases). The CDR3 has 17 amino acids. Trimming pared 4 bases from V and 1 base from J, leaving 14 bases between. CDR1 MNHEY and CDR2 SMNVEV come from the germline V gene (reference sequence). The CDR3, as DNA: TGTGCCAGCAGTTATCGGGGGACACGATCCTATAATTCACCCCTCCACTTT. Encoded protein: CASSYRGTRSYNSPLHF.

This clonotype occurred a few times. The V call is TRBV7-9, the J call TRBJ1-4; 7 bases map to TRBD1. CDR1 is SEHNR, CDR2 FQNEAQ, per germline (reference sequence). The CDR3 consists of 13 residues. The trim removed 6 bases at V and 8 bases at J, leaving 6 bases unmatched. CDR3: CASRPTGSEKLFF. CDR3 in DNA: TGTGCCAGCAGGCCGACAGGGTCGGAAAAACTGTTTTTT.

There are many counts of this clonotype. This chain joins TRBV12-3 or TRBV12-4 and TRBJ2-3; TRBD2 is a possible D gene (5 bases). Trimming removed 4 bases from V and 1 base from J, with 12 bases in between. The CDR3 loop spans 15 amino acids. For the CDR3, the DNA is TGTGCCAGCAGTTCCCGGGAAAAGGGCACAGATACGCAGTATTTT. This gives the protein CASSSREKGTDTQYF.

Of note for this clonotype: The junction departs from the called germline gene at one end, perhaps through a read error. The chain employs TRBV19 and TRBJ2-3; D may be TRBD1 or TRBD2 (6 bases each). The CDR3 has 16 residues. The germline V gene has CDR1 LNHDA and CDR2 SQIVND (reference sequence). The CDR3 region has the DNA TGTGCCGGTAGTATAGCGGTGGGGGGCCGCACAGATACGCAGTATTTT. Translated: CAGSIAVGGRTDTQYF.

In its sample, this clonotype was seen many times. V usage is TRBV10-2 and J usage is TRBJ2-1, with D unclear. There are 14 residues in the CDR3. The germline V and J ends were trimmed by 3 bases and 4 bases, with 10 bases remaining between them. Germline assignment: CDR1 WSHSY and CDR2 SAAADI. CDR3 bases: TGCGCCAGCAGTGACGGAAGGTTTTACAATGAGCAGTTCTTC. This codes for CASSDGRFYNEQFF.

This clonotype was observed many times. The chain links TRBV5-6 to TRBJ2-7; D gene uncertain. CDR1 and CDR2 from the germline V gene are SGHDT and YYEEEE. Trimming left V 4 bases short and J 5 bases short, with 10 bases between. CDR3 length: 12 amino acids. DNA of the CDR3: TGTGCCAGCAGCCGGAGTGCTGACGAGCAGTACTTC. Translated: CASSRSADEQYF. The entire variable domain, with the rest obtained from reference TRBV5-6 and TRBJ2-7, is as follows: DAGVTQSPTHLIKTRGQQVTLRCSPKSGHDTVSWYQQALGQGPQFIFQYYEEEERQRGNFPDRFSGHQFPNYSSELNVNALLLGDSALYLCASSRSADEQYFGPGTRLTVT.

This clonotype was detected ten times or more. The chain has TRBV20-1 and TRBJ1-6; D not resolved. The CDR3 has 13 residues. Per germline, CDR1 DFQATT and CDR2 SNEGSKA (reference sequence). V was trimmed by 1 base and J by 6 bases, leaving 7 bases between them. For the CDR3, the DNA is TGCAGTGCTAGAGGGAGAGTTAATTCACCCCTCCACTTT. Amino acid sequence: CSARGRVNSPLHF.

This clonotype was seen only a few times. This chain links TRBV13 with TRBJ2-5; 8 bases are a match to TRBD2. The CDR3 loop spans 17 amino acids. The V and J ends lost 5 bases and 0 bases, in that order; junction bases with no gene match: 11. Germline V gives CDR1 PRHDT, CDR2 FYEKMQ (reference sequence). This CDR3 reads CASSPRRGERYQETQYF. The CDR3 region has the DNA TGTGCCAGCAGCCCAAGGCGGGGGGAACGGTACCAAGAGACCCAGTACTTC.

The chain recombines TRBV11-3 with TRBJ2-5; D remains ambiguous. Germline assignment: CDR1 SGHNT and CDR2 YENEEA. This CDR3 spans 13 amino acids. The germline V and J ends were trimmed by 5 bases and 7 bases, with 14 bases remaining between them. The DNA of the CDR3 is TGTGCCAGCAGCCCCTTCCCCGAAGGGACCCAGTACTTC. Translating it yields CASSPFPEGTQYF.

The sample holds many counts of this clonotype. The rearrangement links TRBV15 to TRBJ2-5; 8 bases are a match to TRBD2. Per the germline V gene, CDR1 is LNHNV and CDR2 is YYDKDF (reference sequence). The CDR3 spans 14 residues. V lost 1 base to trimming and J lost 5 bases; unmatched junction nucleotides: 3. The CDR3 spells CATSRVAGRETQYF. CDR3 sequence (DNA): TGTGCCACCAGCAGAGTAGCGGGAAGGGAGACCCAGTACTTC.

This clonotype came up a few times. CDR3 in DNA: TGTGCCAGCAGTTCAAGTGGGGGAGCGAACAATGAGCAGTTCTTC. Its translation: CASSSSGGANNEQFF. This chain uses TRBV12-3 or TRBV12-4 with TRBJ2-1; TRBD1 or TRBD2 may be the D gene (5 bases each). The CDR3 is made up of 15 amino acids. V was clipped by 4 bases and J by 5 bases, with 15 bases between them.